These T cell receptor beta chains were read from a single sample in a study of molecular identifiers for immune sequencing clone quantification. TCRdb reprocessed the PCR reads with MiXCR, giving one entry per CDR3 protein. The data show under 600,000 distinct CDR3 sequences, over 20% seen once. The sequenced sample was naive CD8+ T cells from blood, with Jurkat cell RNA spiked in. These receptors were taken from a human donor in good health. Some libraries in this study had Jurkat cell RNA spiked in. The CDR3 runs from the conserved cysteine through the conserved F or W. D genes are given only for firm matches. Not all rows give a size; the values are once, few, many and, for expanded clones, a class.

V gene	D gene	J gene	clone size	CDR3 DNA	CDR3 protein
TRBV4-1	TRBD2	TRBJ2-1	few	TGCGCCAGCAGCCCCTTTGGGGGGGGTCTCAATGAGCAGTTCTTC	CASSPFGGGLNEQFF
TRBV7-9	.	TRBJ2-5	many	TGTGCCAGCAGCCTATGGCCAGAGACCCAGTACTTC	CASSLWPETQYF
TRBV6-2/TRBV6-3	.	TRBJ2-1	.	TGTGCCAGCAGTTACGACGTGGGGGCCGTAGTGTTCTTC	CASSYDVGAVVFF
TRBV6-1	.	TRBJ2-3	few	TGTGCCAGCAGGCCCCGGCGTGGCCTGGGGGCAGATACGCAGTATTTT	CASRPRRGLGADTQYF
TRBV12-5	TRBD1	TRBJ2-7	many	TGTGCTAGTGGTTTGGGGGACAGGGGACACGAGCAGTACTTC	CASGLGDRGHEQYF
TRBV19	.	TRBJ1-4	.	TGTGCCAGTAGTACCACAGGGCGAGAAAAACTGTTTTTT	CASSTTGREKLFF
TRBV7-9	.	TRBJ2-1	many	TGTGCCAGCAGCTTAGCTTACGGGACTGAGCAGTTCTTC	CASSLAYGTEQFF
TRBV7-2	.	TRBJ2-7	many	TGTGCCAGCAGTCCCTGGTGGGGGCCGGACTACGAGCAGTACTTC	CASSPWWGPDYEQYF
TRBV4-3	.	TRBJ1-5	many	TGCGCCAGCAGCCAAGATATAGGGGAAAATCAGCCCCAGCATTTT	CASSQDIGENQPQHF
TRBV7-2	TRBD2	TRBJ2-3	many	TGTGCCAGCAGCGCAAGGACTAGCGGAACAGATACGCAGTATTTT	CASSARTSGTDTQYF
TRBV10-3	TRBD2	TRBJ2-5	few	TGTGCCACCCAGGGGGTAGCGGGAGGTGGGCCCGCCGAGACCCAGTACTTC	CATQGVAGGGPAETQYF
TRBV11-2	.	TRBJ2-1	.	TGTGCCAGCAGCCCTGACGGATCCTACAATGAGCAGTTCTTC	CASSPDGSYNEQFF
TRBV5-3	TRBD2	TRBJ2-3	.	TGTGTCACTGGGGCGGGAGAGTTAGATACGCAGTATTTT	CVTGAGELDTQYF
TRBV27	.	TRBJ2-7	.	TGTGCCAGCAGTTTAGGAGTCCACTACGAGCAGTACTTC	CASSLGVHYEQYF
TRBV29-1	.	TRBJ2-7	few	TGCAGCGTTGATACGGGGAGCTCCTACGAGCAGTACTTC	CSVDTGSSYEQYF
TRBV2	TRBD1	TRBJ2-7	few	TGTGCCAGCAGTGAGGGACAGGCAACCTCCTACGAGCAGTACTTC	CASSEGQATSYEQYF
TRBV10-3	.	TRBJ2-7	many	TGTGCCATCAACCAGGGTCCAGACGAGCAGTACTTC	CAINQGPDEQYF
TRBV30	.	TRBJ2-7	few	TGTGCCTGGAGTGTTTTGACGATGTATCCCTACGAGCAGTACTTC	CAWSVLTMYPYEQYF
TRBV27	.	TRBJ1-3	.	TGTGCCAGCAGTCCATGGCAGGGCATCTCTGGAAACACCATATATTTT	CASSPWQGISGNTIYF
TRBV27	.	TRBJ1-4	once	TGTGCCAGCAGTTTAAACGGTTTTGCAACTAATGAAAAACTGTTTTTT	CASSLNGFATNEKLFF
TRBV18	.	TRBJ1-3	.	TGTGCCAGCTCACCAGTGGATCTAGGGCTCGGAAACACCATATATTTT	CASSPVDLGLGNTIYF
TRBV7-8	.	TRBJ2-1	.	TGTGCCAGCAGCTTCCGGGGCAGGGAAAACAATGAGCAGTTCTTC	CASSFRGRENNEQFF
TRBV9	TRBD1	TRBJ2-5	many	TGTGCCAGCAGCCCGGGGACAGGGAAAGAGACCCAGTACTTC	CASSPGTGKETQYF
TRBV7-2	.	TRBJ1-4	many	TGTGCCAGCAGCCCAGGGGACAAATCCCGGGATGAAAAACTGTTTTTT	CASSPGDKSRDEKLFF
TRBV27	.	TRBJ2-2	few	TGTGCCAGCAGTTTAAACTCAGGGTTCACCGGGGAGCTGTTTTTT	CASSLNSGFTGELFF
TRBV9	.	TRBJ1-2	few	TGTGCCAGCAGCGTGGCACAGACCTATGATGGCTACACCTTC	CASSVAQTYDGYTF
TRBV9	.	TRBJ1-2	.	TGTGCCAGCAGCGTAGGAGAAGCTAACTATGGCTACACCTTC	CASSVGEANYGYTF